The subject of this entry is one TCR beta chain. Its specificity is not known. The CDR3 end is not reached by the read, which stops 3 residues before it; the germline J gene fills it in. Trimming pared 2 bases from V and 0 bases from J, leaving 10 bases between. Germline CDR1 is ENHRY and CDR2 is SYGVKD. The length of the CDR3 is 15 residues. Some clones are missing from TCRdb's copy, which holds only in-frame ones; the method was immunoSEQ multiplex PCR. This sample's clone table lists 36,000 or so clones. These data are taken from a study of T cells in women clearing cervical HPV infection. Findings and limits, study-wide: Associations may precede or follow infection; HPV-specific or memory T cells were not isolated. Controls had more TRBV6-7 (approximately 0.16%) than cases (about 0.11%).

Prevalent HPV16 infections were excluded; only incident single HPV16 infections included. The source material was blood buffy coat. This chain uses TRBV10-3 with TRBJ1-2; D possibly corresponds to TRBD1 (6 bases). The TCR comes from a woman aged 18 to 75 with a cervical HPV16 infection that either progressed to CIN3+ or cleared (not recorded which). CDR3 DNA (partial): TGTGCCATCAGTGAGGGAGGGGGAGCTAACTATGGC. Its protein product is CAISEGGGANYG. The CDR3 as a whole reads CAISEGGGANYGYTF.